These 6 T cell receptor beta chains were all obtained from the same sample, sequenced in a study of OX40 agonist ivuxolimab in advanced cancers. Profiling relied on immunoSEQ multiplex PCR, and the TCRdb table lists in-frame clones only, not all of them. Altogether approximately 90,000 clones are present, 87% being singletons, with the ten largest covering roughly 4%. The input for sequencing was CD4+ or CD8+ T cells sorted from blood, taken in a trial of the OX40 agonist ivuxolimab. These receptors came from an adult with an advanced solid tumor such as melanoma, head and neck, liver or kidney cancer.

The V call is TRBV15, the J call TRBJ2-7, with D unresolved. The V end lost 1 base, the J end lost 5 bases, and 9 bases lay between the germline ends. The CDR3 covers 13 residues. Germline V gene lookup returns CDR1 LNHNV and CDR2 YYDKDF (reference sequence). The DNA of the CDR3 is TGTGCCACCAGCAGAGTGGCCCAGGACGAGCAGTACTTC. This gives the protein CATSRVAQDEQYF.

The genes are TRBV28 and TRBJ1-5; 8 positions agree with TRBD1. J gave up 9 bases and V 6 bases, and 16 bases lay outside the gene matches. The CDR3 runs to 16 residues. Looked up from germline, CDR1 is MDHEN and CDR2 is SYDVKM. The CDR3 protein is CASSFPSGQAFGPQHF. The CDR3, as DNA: TGTGCCAGCAGCTTCCCCTCGGGACAGGCCTTTGGGCCCCAGCATTTT.

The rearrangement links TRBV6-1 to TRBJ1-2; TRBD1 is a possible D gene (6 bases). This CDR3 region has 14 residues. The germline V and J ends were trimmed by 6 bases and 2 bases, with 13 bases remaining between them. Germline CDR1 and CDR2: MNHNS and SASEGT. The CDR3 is CASSWEGGNYGYTF. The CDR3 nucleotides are TGTGCCAGCAGCTGGGAGGGGGGGAACTATGGCTACACCTTC.

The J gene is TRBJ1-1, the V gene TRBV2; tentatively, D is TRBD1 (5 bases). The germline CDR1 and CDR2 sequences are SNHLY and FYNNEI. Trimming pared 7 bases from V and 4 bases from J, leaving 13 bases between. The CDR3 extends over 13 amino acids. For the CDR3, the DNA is TGTGCCAGCACTAGGGACTTGGGCACTGAAGCTTTCTTT. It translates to CASTRDLGTEAFF.

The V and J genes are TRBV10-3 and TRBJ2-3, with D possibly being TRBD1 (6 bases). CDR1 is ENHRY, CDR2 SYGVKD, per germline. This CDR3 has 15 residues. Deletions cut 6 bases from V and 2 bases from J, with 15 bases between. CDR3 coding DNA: TGTGCCATCAGGCCCCAGGGGCTCGTCACAGATACGCAGTATTTT. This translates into CAIRPQGLVTDTQYF.

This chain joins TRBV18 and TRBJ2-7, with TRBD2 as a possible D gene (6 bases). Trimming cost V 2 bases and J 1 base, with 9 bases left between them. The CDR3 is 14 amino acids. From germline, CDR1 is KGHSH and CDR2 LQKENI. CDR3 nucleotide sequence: TGTGCCAGCTCACCAAGCGGGCGGTCCTACGAGCAGTACTTC. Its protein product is CASSPSGRSYEQYF.